Each of the 18 T cell receptor beta chains below was sequenced from the same sample in a study of tumor-infiltrating lymphocytes in oesophageal squamous cell carcinoma. TCRdb used MiXCR to reprocess the PCR reads, holding one entry per CDR3 protein. The sample consists of about 14,000 distinct CDR3 sequences, roughly 50% of them appearing once. Sequencing was performed on blood. The receptors come from a male donor with esophageal squamous cell carcinoma.

This rearrangement joins TRBV11-2 to TRBJ2-5, with 8 positions matching TRBD2. Germline V lookup: CDR1 SGHAT, CDR2 FQNNGV. The CDR3 spans 16 residues. The ends lost 0 bases at V and 11 bases at J; junction bases unmatched: 14. The CDR3 sequence: CASSLDGTSGYNEQYF. CDR3 bases: TGTGCCAGCAGCTTAGATGGGACTAGTGGCTACAATGAGCAGTACTTC.

The chain recombines TRBV7-3 with TRBJ2-4; no clear D. The DNA end is a closer match to TRBJ2-7, so the J assignment may be wrong. This CDR3 spans 13 amino acids. From germline, CDR1 is SGHTA and CDR2 FQGTGA. CDR3 in DNA: TGTGCCAGCAGCTTAACCCGCACCTACGAGCAGTACTTC. It codes for CASSLTRTYEQYF.

This clonotype was detected only a few times. This sequence joins TRBV28 and TRBJ1-3, with D possibly TRBD1 on 6 matching bases. This CDR3 has 16 residues. Looked up from germline, CDR1 is MDHEN and CDR2 is SYDVKM. Trimming pared 6 bases from V and 0 bases from J, leaving 15 bases between. The CDR3 sequence: CASRPGGPSSGNTIYF. CDR3 nucleotides: TGTGCCAGCAGGCCCGGGGGCCCGAGCTCTGGAAACACCATATATTTT.

This clonotype was seen only a few times. The DNA for the CDR3 is TGTGCCAGCAGCCCTACTAGCGGGTCCGGCACAGATACGCAGTATTTT. Residues: CASSPTSGSGTDTQYF. The J gene is TRBJ2-3, the V gene TRBV5-3; 9 bases are shared with TRBD2. TRBV5-3 is filed as an ORF, its function uncertain. The CDR3 is made up of 16 amino acids. V lost 8 bases and J lost 1; bases outside the gene matches: 11.

In this sample, this clonotype turned up many times. The V call is TRBV19, the J call TRBJ1-1, with D perhaps matching TRBD1 (5 bases). V lost 6 bases and J 3 bases, leaving 11 bases between the germline ends. CDR1 and CDR2 from the germline V gene are LNHDA and SQIVND (reference sequence). The CDR3 spans 13 residues. CDR3 DNA sequence: TGTGCCAGTAGGGGGGAGCAGTACACTGAAGCTTTCTTT. Translation: CASRGEQYTEAFF. The variable domain in full, completed from reference TRBV19 and TRBJ1-1, reads DGGITQSPKYLFRKEGQNVTLSCEQNLNHDAMYWYRQDPGQGLRLIYYSQIVNDFQKGDIAEGYSVSREKKESFPLTVTSAQKNPTAFYLCASRGEQYTEAFFGQGTRLTVV.

In the case of this clonotype: The CDR3 carries no conserved terminal phenylalanine or tryptophan, so it likely arises from a read error. The DNA is left out, because the CDR3 cannot be placed on it with certainty; the CDR3 is given as TCRdb lists it. The chain employs TRBV12-3 or TRBV12-4 and TRBJ1-1; the table calls TRBD1, which could not be checked here. The CDR3 length equals 18 residues, ends included. CDR3 amino acids: CASSLTVTLYQETQYFGP.

V is TRBV7-6 and J is TRBJ2-1; 8 bases map to TRBD2. This CDR3 is built from 14 residues. Germline CDR1 reads SGHVS; CDR2 reads FNYEAQ. V lost 5 bases, J lost 6 bases, and 6 bases stayed unmatched. The CDR3 nucleotides are TGTGCCAGCAGCCCGGGACTAGTGAGCAATGAGCAGTTCTTC. Translated, it gives CASSPGLVSNEQFF.

The rearrangement links TRBV7-8 to TRBJ2-7, with 8 bases aligning to TRBD1. Germline trimming cut 1 base from V and 7 bases from J; bases unmatched to any gene: 0. The CDR3 has 12 residues. CDR1 SGHVS and CDR2 FQNEAQ come from the germline V gene. The CDR3 nucleotides read TGTGCCAGCAGCTTAGGGACAGGGGAGCAGTACTTC. This gives the protein CASSLGTGEQYF.

Note on this clonotype: No DNA is shown, since the ends of the CDR3 on it are uncertain; the CDR3 is the one TCRdb lists. V gene TRBV7-2 combines with J gene TRBJ2-2; the table gives TRBD2 as D, unverified against the DNA. CDR1 is SGHTA, CDR2 FQGNSA, per germline. The CDR3 numbers 22 amino acids, ends counted. CDR3 amino acids: CASSLVAGGQETQYFGAGELFF.

The rearrangement links TRBV25-1 to TRBJ2-7, with 10 bases lining up with TRBD2. V gave up 5 bases and J gave up 7 bases; unmatched junction bases: 14. In germline, CDR1 is MGHDK, CDR2 SYGVNS. The CDR3 has 16 amino acids. This chain's CDR3 is CASSPFQREGPNEQYF. The CDR3 region has the DNA TGTGCCAGCAGTCCATTCCAGCGGGAGGGCCCCAATGAGCAGTACTTC.

This clonotype was seen only a few times. The chain combines TRBV7-3 with TRBJ2-5; a weak D match, TRBD1 (6 bases). CDR3 length: 13 residues. The V end was cut by 2 bases, the J end by 5 bases, with 9 bases between. Germline V lookup: CDR1 SGHTA, CDR2 FQGTGA. The CDR3 protein is CASSLGQMETQYF. The CDR3 nucleotides are TGTGCCAGCAGCTTAGGACAGATGGAGACCCAGTACTTC.

The chain combines TRBV7-3 with TRBJ2-1; D may be TRBD2 (5 bases). Germline CDR1 and CDR2: SGHTA and FQGTGA. V lost 2 bases, J lost 13 bases, and 21 bases lay in between. This CDR3 comprises 15 residues. The CDR3 bases are TGTGCCAGCAGCTTAGCGGGCCTTCTTGGAGAGACCCAGTTCTTC. Its protein is CASSLAGLLGETQFF. Supplemented by reference TRBV7-3 and TRBJ2-1, the full variable domain reads GAGVSQTPSNKVTEKGKYVELRCDPISGHTALYWYRQSLGQGPEFLIYFQGTGAADDSGLPNDRFFAVRPEGSVSTLKIQRTERGDSAVYLCASSLAGLLGETQFFGPGTRLTVL.

This clonotype is judged medium-sized. The chain is built from TRBV10-2 and TRBJ2-1; no firm D call. The V end lost 6 bases, the J end lost 8 bases, and 14 bases lay between the germline ends. Per germline, CDR1 WSHSY and CDR2 SAAADI. The CDR3 runs 13 residues. CDR3 DNA: TGCGCCAGCAGCCCCTTGGAGAGCGATGAGCAGTTCTTC. This gives the protein CASSPLESDEQFF.

The chain has TRBV7-6 and TRBJ2-2; D ambiguous. Germline assignment: CDR1 SGHVS and CDR2 FNYEAQ. This CDR3 is 12 amino acids long. V shed 1 base and J shed 5 bases, with 2 bases lying between them. The CDR3 nucleotides read TGTGCCAGCAGCTTAGGTACCGGGGAGCTGTTTTTT. It translates to CASSLGTGELFF.

This clonotype is medium-sized within its sample. The chain employs TRBV7-8 and TRBJ2-2, with D tentatively TRBD1 (6 bases). V lost 2 bases to trimming and J lost 2 bases, with 12 bases between them. The V gene's germline CDR1 is SGHVS and CDR2 FQNEAQ. The CDR3 extends over 16 amino acids. The CDR3 DNA follows: TGTGCCAGCAGCTTACGCAACAGGGTTAACACCGGGGAGCTGTTTTTT. Translation: CASSLRNRVNTGELFF.

This clonotype was found many times. The chain joins TRBV5-1 to TRBJ2-5, with no clear D. Germline assignment: CDR1 SGHRS and CDR2 YFSETQ. This CDR3 has 11 amino acids. The V end was cut by 5 bases, the J end by 0 bases, with 2 bases between. In DNA, the CDR3 is TGCGCCAGCAGGTACCAAGAGACCCAGTACTTC. Its protein is CASRYQETQYF.

This clonotype appeared once. This may come from a read error, since a much larger clone is one base off. In this CDR3 the conserved last residue, phenylalanine or tryptophan, is missing, so a read error is likely. This chain links TRBV7-6 with TRBJ2-7; no clear D gene. The CDR3 runs to 13 residues. The V end was cut by 3 bases, the J end by 0 bases, with 6 bases between. The germline V gene has CDR1 SGHVS and CDR2 FNYEAQ. CDR3 DNA: TGTGCCAGCAGCTTTCAGTACTCCTACGAGCAGTACTCC. Protein: CASSFQYSYEQYS.

This clonotype was picked up many times. The final CDR3 position lacks the conserved phenylalanine or tryptophan, pointing to a likely read error. It is unclear where the CDR3 begins or ends on the DNA, so no DNA is shown, and the CDR3 is as TCRdb lists it. The CDR3 sequence is CATSDEIS. The rearrangement uses TRBV24-1 and TRBJ2-1. From its first to its last residue, the CDR3 has 8 amino acids. CDR1 is KGHDR, CDR2 SFDVKD, per germline.